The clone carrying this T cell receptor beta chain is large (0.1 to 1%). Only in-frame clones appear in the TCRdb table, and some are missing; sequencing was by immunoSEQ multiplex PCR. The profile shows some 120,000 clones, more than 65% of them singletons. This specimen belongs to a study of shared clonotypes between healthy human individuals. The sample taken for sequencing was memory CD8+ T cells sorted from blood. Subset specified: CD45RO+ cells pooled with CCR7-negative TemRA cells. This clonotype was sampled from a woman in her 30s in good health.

The CDR3 here is CASSQEGGRASEQYF. The CDR3 bases are TGTGCCAGCAGCCAAGAAGGTGGGAGGGCCAGCGAGCAGTACTTC. V is TRBV14 and J is TRBJ2-7; TRBD2 matches at 7 bases. From germline, CDR1 is SGHDN and CDR2 FVKESK. J lost 6 bases, V lost 0 bases, and 8 bases had no gene match. The CDR3 has 15 amino acids.